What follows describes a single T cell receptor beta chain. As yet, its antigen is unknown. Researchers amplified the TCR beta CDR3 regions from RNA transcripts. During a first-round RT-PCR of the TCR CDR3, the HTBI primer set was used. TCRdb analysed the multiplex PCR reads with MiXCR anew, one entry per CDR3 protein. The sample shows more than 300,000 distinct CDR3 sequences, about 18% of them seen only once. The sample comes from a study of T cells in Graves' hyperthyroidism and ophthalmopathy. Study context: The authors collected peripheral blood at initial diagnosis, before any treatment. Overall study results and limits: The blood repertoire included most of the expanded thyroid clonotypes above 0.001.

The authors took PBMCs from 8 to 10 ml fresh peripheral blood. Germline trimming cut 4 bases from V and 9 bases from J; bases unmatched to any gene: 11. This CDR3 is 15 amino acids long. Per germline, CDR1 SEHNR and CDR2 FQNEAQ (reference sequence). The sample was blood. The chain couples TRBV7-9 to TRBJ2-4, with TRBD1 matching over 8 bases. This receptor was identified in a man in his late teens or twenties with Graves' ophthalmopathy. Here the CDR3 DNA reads TGTGCCAGCAGCTCCAGCAGGGGGCATGTGGGCATTCAGTACTTC. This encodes CASSSSRGHVGIQYF.